The text below deals with one TCR beta chain. Its binding antigen is unknown. The record has no base qualities; no much larger clone is one base away. The data stem from a study of cytomegalovirus exposure and HLA in healthy donors listed by TCRdb under 2017. In the study overall: According to an earlier analysis of several hundred of the donors, about 179 million T cells yielded 90 million to 140 million unique TCR beta sequences and 250 to 350 Gb of sequence data. An early release covering over 500 HLA-typed donors comprised about 300 gigabases of sequencing data and roughly 85 million unique TCR sequences. The genetic ancestry cluster associated with self-reported Caucasian donors included around four fifths of the 350 to 500 genotyped donors. The study was designed to test whether signatures of past pathogen exposure could be identified by cataloging public T cell receptors. The study used immunosequencing to profile the T cell repertoires of approximately 640 subjects and linked those repertoires to cytomegalovirus serostatus. In addition to the first cohort of hundreds of subjects, a separate validation cohort of under 150 different subjects was used. High-throughput TCR immunosequencing, statistical association of individual TCRs with disease status, and machine learning were combined to predict cytomegalovirus infection status. A later analysis re-examined previously published TCR beta repertoires from more than 550 donors and added high-resolution HLA genotyping to investigate patterns of TCR occurrence. Rather than drawing on any new phenotypic data, the later analysis identified candidate immune exposures from TCR beta sequences and the way those sequences occurred across donors. An earlier analysis of 587 of the donors applied high-throughput TCR beta sequencing to assess whether each TCR beta V gene segment acted as functional or pseudogenic. Donor age, sex, ethnicity and CMV serostatus were compiled together with the repertoire data. A later genetic analysis used genome-wide SNP genotypes for about 55% of the 666 donors, treating that subset as a discovery cohort. Every discovery cohort repertoire had been produced on one sequencing platform. HLA typing covered class I and class II loci at four-digit resolution. The number of typed donors differed by locus: roughly 620-640 for A, B, C, DRB1 and DQB1; some 500 for DQA1; roughly 600 for DPA1; and approximately 450 for DPB1. Roughly five DR-DQ haplotypes were treated as single units for association and clustering because of strong linkage in the cohort. On average, roughly 250,000 unique TCR beta nucleotide sequences were sequenced per donor among a few hundred genotyped donors of the cohort, with about 17% of those sequences being non-productive.

Points the paper makes about the study in general: A further reported finding was that TCR beta sequences accurately predicted the HLA-A and HLA-B alleles for most subjects in the first cohort. Because counts were too low, seventeen rarely observed V segments, including chromosome 9 orphons, were left out of the earlier analysis of approximately 500 of the donors. Roughly uniform sequencing depth across donors was assumed in presence/absence analyses, although this assumption may not hold. Because HLA typing was missing for some donors at each locus, association tests included only the typed subset. Compared with the roughly 670-donor mean, donors in an Asian-associated ancestry cluster had fewer N-insertions in productive TCRs, according to a later genetic analysis. Most CMV-associated TCR beta chains appeared to be HLA-restricted in a later analysis, and the HLA associations seemed to be driven largely by CMV exposure. Some IMGT-functional V segments, including TRBV6-2 and TRBV6-3, could not be distinguished by the 87-base-pair reads and were therefore excluded. In vitro tests confirmed that three of the cytomegalovirus-associated TCR beta chains recognize cytomegalovirus antigens. The authors suggested that the approach could potentially be extended to other disease states and immunological phenotypes. According to a later analysis, parvovirus B19, influenza, CMV and Epstein-Barr virus appeared linked to several top co-occurrence clusters. In a later analysis, 15,000 to 20,000 TCR beta sequences were associated with specific HLA alleles at a false discovery rate of 0.05. The sequencing pipeline was judged likely to have produced a cluster of highly shared sequence variants as a technical artifact. Most TCR sequences were observed very rarely across donors, whereas some public TCRs were present in many individuals. In an earlier analysis of 587 of the donors, most TCR beta V segments appeared in productive rearrangements about 90% or about 30% of the time, broadly matching IMGT annotations. In a later analysis, the rate of TCR association differed among HLA loci, with DRB1 alleles having the most associated TCRs and HLA-C alleles having the fewest. Linkage disequilibrium might explain the correlated functional status among segregating V segments, but an unknown experimental factor could not be excluded. Cytomegalovirus status was reported to be diagnosed by the classifier with high specificity and sensitivity in both the original and validation cohorts. In this cohort, only TCR beta chains were sequenced, and detectable features were limited by the absence of alpha or paired-chain data. V-gene and J-gene trimming of TCR beta chains was associated with a missense DCLRE1C variant in a later genetic analysis, and the association was replicated in an independent cohort. The only immune exposure information available for the cohort was CMV serostatus. Compared with equally common non-associated chains, HLA-associated TCR beta chains in a later analysis were more clonally expanded and had lower generation probabilities. When HLA alleles, especially DR and DQ, strongly co-occurred, attributing TCR associations to individual alleles was difficult. The study listed 150 to 200 TCR beta chains as associated with cytomegalovirus.

In total, more than 500 healthy bone marrow donors made up the cohort. At the time of sampling, every cohort member was nominally healthy, though immune exposures that went unrecorded were likely present. The donor tested CMV seropositive, placing the donor among the 289 seropositive members of the cohort. Each donor provided a peripheral blood sample, and peripheral blood mononuclear cells were used for TCR beta sequencing. The Qiagen DNeasy Blood Extraction Kit was used to extract genomic DNA from the blood cell samples. Libraries came from the immunoSEQ multiplex PCR assay. For the multiplex PCR, a mixture combining 60 forward primers for TCR Vbeta segments and 13 reverse primers for TCR Jbeta segments was used. Amplification of the CDR3 region of rearranged TCR beta genes was performed with a multiplex PCR assay on genomic DNA. The Illumina HiSeq System was used to sequence the amplified TCR beta libraries as 87-base-pair reads. Under the source paper's analysis protocol: In a later analysis, tens of millions of unique TCR beta chains were counted across the 650 to 700 repertoires, and some 10 million of these chains were shared by at least two donors. To remove PCR and sequencing errors, raw reads were error-corrected and collapsed into unique sequences using a nearest-neighbor algorithm that merged closely related sequences. V, D and J gene segments were assigned by aligning CDR3 sequences to IMGT reference sequences. For a sequence to be retained, a match of at least six nucleotides to both a V gene segment and a J gene segment was required. A rearrangement was called productive if the CDR3 had no stop codons and remained in frame with V and J, and every other rearrangement was called non-productive. Following IMGT convention, CDR3 was defined as the stretch from the second conserved V-encoded cysteine up to the conserved J-encoded phenylalanine. The earlier analysis of about 590 of the donors excluded sequences that lacked an unambiguous match to a single V gene segment. An earlier analysis of 587 of the donors called V segments functional above 56.7% productive rearrangements and segregating when the between-donor standard deviation exceeded 5%. A statistical classification framework was built for diagnosing cytomegalovirus status from the catalog of TCR beta chain sequences. A later analysis assigned V and J genes by comparing TCR nucleotide sequences with IMGT/GENE-DB human TR gene sequences. The TCRdist pipeline was used in a later analysis to assign CDR3 sequences and most-parsimonious VDJ recombination scenarios. In a later analysis, each TCR beta chain was defined by its CDR3 amino acid sequence together with its V-gene family, and reads lacking a unique V-gene family were excluded. In a later analysis, 450 to 600 highly shared, low-generation-probability nucleotide sequences were removed to address suspected cross-contamination and a sequencing artifact. In a later analysis, a clonal expansion index was calculated for each public chain from normalized within-repertoire ranks of inferred template counts. Generation probabilities in a later analysis came from a VDJ recombination model fitted to out-of-frame rearrangements, and those results were checked against IGoR. In a later analysis, TCR-TCR, TCR-HLA and TCR-CMV co-occurrence was scored with hypergeometric tests, and a repertoire-size bias correction was applied to TCR pairs. False discovery rates were estimated in a later analysis by permuting HLA or CMV assignments 20 times. A later analysis grouped co-occurring TCRs with DBSCAN, adding TCRdist sequence similarity when clustering within HLA-allele-positive subsets. Repertoires with fewer than 30,000 or more than 120,000 public chains were left out of co-occurrence clustering, as were about 5 repertoires with anomalous nucleotide sharing. TCRdb mirrors the immuneACCESS table, restricted to in-frame sequences. Some clones are absent from its copies; in checked studies, under half trace to an unresolved V gene, and the reason for the others is unknown. D and trimming come from the DNA, and the V and J calls and clone size come from that table. Within this sample are under 200,000 clones, with around 83% of them counted one time only. The biggest ten clones account for 1.7% of the sample.

Counted from cysteine to phenylalanine, this CDR3 has 15 amino acids. The only DNA kept is the CDR3, 45 bases in frame from the first base. From the germline V gene, CDR1 is SGHDT and CDR2 is YYEEEE. Trimming takes 2 bases from V and 2 bases from J, and the germline ends sit 14 bases apart. The rearranged chain carries TRBV5-6 and TRBJ2-7; the D segment could be TRBD1, given 5 matching bases. Sequencing was carried out using PBMCs. This TCR was sampled from a man aged 35-49 years in good health and CMV-seropositive. The CDR3 protein: CASSLYLRETYEQYF. At the DNA level, the sequence is TGTGCCAGCAGCTTATACCTCAGGGAAACCTACGAGCAGTACTTC.